Each of the 7 T cell receptor beta chains below was sequenced from the same sample in a study of blood T cell repertoires in COVID-19. Clones were read by immunoSEQ multiplex PCR, and TCRdb kept only the in-frame ones, dropping some. The sample consists of more than 350,000 clones, about 89% of them appearing once. Sequencing used peripheral blood. Receptors were obtained from a woman between 25 and 40 years old with COVID-19, enrolled during active disease.

The chain is built from TRBV19 and TRBJ2-7, with unresolved D. Trimming pared 1 base from V and 2 bases from J, leaving 18 bases between. In germline, CDR1 is LNHDA, CDR2 SQIVND (reference sequence). This CDR3 has 17 residues. The DNA for the CDR3 is TGTGCCAGTAGTATAGCCCTCTCTAGATCCGCCGCCTACGAGCAGTACTTC. This codes for CASSIALSRSAAYEQYF.

The chain combines TRBV24-1 with TRBJ2-1; D is undetermined. This CDR3 region has 12 residues. Deletions cut 6 bases from V and 9 bases from J, with 11 bases between. From germline, CDR1 is KGHDR and CDR2 SFDVKD. CDR3 DNA sequence: TGTGCCACCAGTCGAGCGACGGGTGAGCAGTTCTTC. Its protein product is CATSRATGEQFF.

A remark on this clone: Other DNA sequences in this specimen translate into the identical CDR3. The gene calls are TRBV5-1 and TRBJ2-3; possible D gene TRBD2, 5 bases. The CDR3 is 14 residues long. Germline-derived CDR1 and CDR2 are SGHRS and YFSETQ. Trimming pared 0 bases from V and 4 bases from J, leaving 9 bases between. The CDR3 DNA is TGCGCCAGCAGCTTGGGGACTGGGGCAGATACGCAGTATTTT. Amino acids: CASSLGTGADTQYF. The full variable domain, with the rest looked up from reference TRBV5-1 and TRBJ2-3, is KAGVTQTPRYLIKTRGQQVTLSCSPISGHRSVSWYQQTPGQGLQFLFEYFSETQRNKGNFPGRFSGRQFSNSRSEMNVSTLELGDSALYLCASSLGTGADTQYFGPGTRLTVL.

The chain employs TRBV29-1 and TRBJ2-5, with D perhaps matching TRBD1 (6 bases). CDR1 and CDR2 from the germline V gene are SQVTM and ANQGSEA. V was shortened by 3 bases and J by 2 bases, with 10 bases between the two germline ends. The CDR3 totals 13 residues. CDR3 nucleotides: TGCAGCGTTGACAGGACAGTACAAGAGACCCAGTACTTC. Amino acid sequence: CSVDRTVQETQYF.

This chain joins TRBV4-3 and TRBJ1-6; 7 bases agree with TRBD1. CDR3 size: 16 residues. Unmatched junction bases numbered 7, after V lost 0 bases and J lost 8 bases. CDR1 is LGHNA and CDR2 is YSLEER in the germline V gene. The DNA of the CDR3 is TGCGCCAGCAGCCAAGACCCCAGGGGGGACTATTCACCCCTCCACTTT. Amino acids: CASSQDPRGDYSPLHF.

The V gene is TRBV2, the J gene TRBJ2-1, with 8 bases lining up with TRBD1. J lost 5 bases, V lost 8 bases, and 8 bases had no gene match. CDR1 is SNHLY, CDR2 FYNNEI, per germline. CDR3 size: 14 residues. CDR3: CASASRGHNNEQFF. CDR3 DNA sequence: TGTGCCAGCGCTAGCAGGGGGCACAACAATGAGCAGTTCTTC.

This clone was detected only once. This chain links TRBV20-1 with TRBJ2-7; weak D call: TRBD2 (5 bases). This CDR3 has 11 amino acids. The germline V gene has CDR1 DFQATT and CDR2 SNEGSKA (reference sequence). V was shortened by 5 bases and J by 3 bases, with 8 bases between the two germline ends. The CDR3: CSARRGYEQYF. CDR3 DNA sequence: TGCAGTGCTCGCCGGGGCTACGAGCAGTACTTC.